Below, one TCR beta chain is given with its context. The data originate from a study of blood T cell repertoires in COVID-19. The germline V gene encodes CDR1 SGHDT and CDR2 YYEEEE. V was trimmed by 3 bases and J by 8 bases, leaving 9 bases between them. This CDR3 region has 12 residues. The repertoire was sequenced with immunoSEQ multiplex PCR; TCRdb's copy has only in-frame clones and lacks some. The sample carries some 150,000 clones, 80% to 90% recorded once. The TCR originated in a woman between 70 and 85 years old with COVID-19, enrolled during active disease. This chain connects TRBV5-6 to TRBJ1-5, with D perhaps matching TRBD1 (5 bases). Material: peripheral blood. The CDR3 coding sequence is TGTGCCAGCAGCTGGGGGGTTGAGCCCCAGCATTTT. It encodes CASSWGVEPQHF.